This TCR beta chain was identified during a study of T cell responses to AZD1222 COVID-19 vaccine. Study observations and caveats: Donors skewed white British and female; clonal diversity was possibly underestimated.

Notes on this clone: Its specificity is unknown.

Trimming removed 5 bases at V and 3 bases at J, with 13 bases between. The CDR3 has 15 residues. Germline values: CDR1 SNHLY, CDR2 FYNNEI. TCRdb's copy holds only in-frame clones and misses some; the assay was immunoSEQ multiplex PCR. The sample shows over 80,000 clones, 80% to 90% of them seen only once. This sample comprised peripheral blood, obtained on day 0 of AZD1222 vaccination. This chain links TRBV2 with TRBJ2-2, with TRBD1 as a possible D gene (6 bases). This TCR derives from an adult in good health. Here the CDR3 DNA reads TGTGCCAGCAGTACGAATAACAGGGACACCGGGGAGCTGTTTTTT. This codes for CASSTNNRDTGELFF.